The clone carrying this TCR beta chain was detected once. TCRdb's copy holds only in-frame clones and misses some; the assay was immunoSEQ multiplex PCR. The table lists about 26,000 clones, around 86% of them singletons. Per the germline V gene, CDR1 is MNHEY and CDR2 is SMNVEV (reference sequence). Deletions cut 0 bases from V and 5 bases from J, with 12 bases between. The CDR3 is made up of 15 amino acids. This specimen belongs to a study of stem cell transplantation in POMP-related autoinflammatory disease. The chain employs TRBV27 and TRBJ2-3; D not resolved. Sequenced here: CD4+ T cells from PBMCs, sampled before stem cell transplantation. The TCR comes from a human donor with POMP-related autoinflammation and immune dysregulation (PRAID). CDR3 loop: CASSLSWLPQDTQYF. The CDR3 nucleotides read TGTGCCAGCAGTTTATCGTGGCTACCACAAGATACGCAGTATTTT.